These 23 T cell receptor beta chains were sequenced from one sample in a study of T cells in Graves' hyperthyroidism and ophthalmopathy. RNA transcripts provided the source from which TCR beta CDR3 regions were amplified. The HTBI set primed first-round TCR CDR3 RT-PCR. From the multiplex PCR reads, TCRdb called clonotypes with MiXCR, one entry per CDR3 protein. Found here are more than 300,000 distinct CDR3 sequences, around 13% of them singletons; the top ten hold under 30%. The sample taken for sequencing was blood. The receptors were gathered from a woman aged 25 to 39 with Graves' hyperthyroidism.

This clonotype was seen ten or more times. The V call is TRBV24-1, the J call TRBJ2-3; tentatively, D is TRBD2 (7 bases). The CDR3 is 17 residues long. V lost 3 bases to trimming and J lost 3 bases, with 18 bases between them. Germline V CDR1 and CDR2: KGHDR, SFDVKD. CDR3 region: CATSDRWAGAHTDTQYF. CDR3 DNA sequence: TGTGCCACCAGTGATAGATGGGCGGGGGCGCATACAGATACGCAGTATTTT.

The chain combines TRBV6-1 with TRBJ1-5; D is unresolved. The CDR3 length is 12 residues. Germline lookup yields CDR1 MNHNS and CDR2 SASEGT. The ends were cut back, 4 bases at V and 5 bases at J, with 6 bases in the middle. CDR3 protein: CASSVPDQPQHF. As DNA, the CDR3 is TGTGCCAGCAGTGTCCCAGATCAGCCCCAGCATTTT.

This clonotype was counted between two and nine times. The chain is built from TRBV5-5 and TRBJ2-5; D is undetermined. This CDR3 spans 12 amino acids. Trimming cost V 1 base and J 9 bases, with 10 bases left between them. Per germline, CDR1 SGHKS and CDR2 YYEKEE (reference sequence). DNA of the CDR3: TGTGCCAGCAGCTTGAATGTAGGACCCCAGTACTTC. Its protein product is CASSLNVGPQYF.

V gene TRBV20-1 combines with J gene TRBJ1-2; D gene unclear. Trimming removed 4 bases at V and 2 bases at J, with 11 bases between. Germline CDR1 DFQATT, CDR2 SNEGSKA (reference sequence). The CDR3 consists of 13 residues. The CDR3 here is CSAINSGNYGYTF. Written as DNA, the CDR3 is TGCAGTGCTATAAACAGCGGCAACTATGGCTACACCTTC.

This clonotype was seen a handful of times. The chain has TRBV9 and TRBJ1-5; D is perhaps TRBD1 (6 bases). The ends were cut back, 3 bases at V and 5 bases at J, with 12 bases in the middle. Germline V gene data show CDR1 as SGDLS and CDR2 as YYNGEE. The CDR3 consists of 14 residues. This CDR3 is CASSAQGTDQPQHF. The CDR3 DNA sequence: TGTGCCAGCAGCGCACAGGGAACCGATCAGCCCCAGCATTTT.

The chain joins TRBV7-9 to TRBJ2-7; D possibly corresponds to TRBD1 (5 bases). The CDR3 extends over 14 amino acids. Trimming removed 2 bases from V and 5 bases from J, with 13 bases in between. Germline CDR1 SEHNR, CDR2 FQNEAQ (reference sequence). The CDR3 DNA reads as TGTGCCAGCAGCTTACGGCAGGGCGTGCACGAGCAGTACTTC. This translates into CASSLRQGVHEQYF.

This clonotype was found many times. The chain has TRBV3-1 and TRBJ2-3, with 7 bases that match TRBD2. Germline-derived CDR1 and CDR2 are LGHDT and YNNKEL (reference sequence). This CDR3 spans 15 amino acids. The trim removed 4 bases at V and 5 bases at J, leaving 9 bases unmatched. Written as DNA, the CDR3 is TGTGCCAGCAGCCCCTCGGCGGGAGCGCAAGATACGCAGTATTTT. It encodes CASSPSAGAQDTQYF.

This clonotype has ten or more counts. The gene calls are TRBV9 and TRBJ2-2; no firm D call. CDR1 is SGDLS and CDR2 is YYNGEE in the germline V gene. The CDR3 totals 13 residues. V gave up 4 bases and J gave up 2 bases, with 6 bases separating them. This CDR3 is CASSPSNTGELFF. The CDR3 DNA sequence: TGTGCCAGCAGCCCGTCTAACACCGGGGAGCTGTTTTTT.

This clonotype showed up just a few times. The chain recombines TRBV20-1 with TRBJ2-7; a possible D gene is TRBD2 (5 bases). Germline CDR1 DFQATT, CDR2 SNEGSKA (reference sequence). The CDR3 consists of 12 residues. V gave up 7 bases and J gave up 0 bases, with 10 bases separating them. The CDR3, as DNA: TGCAGTGAATTTGGGAGCTCCTACGAGCAGTACTTC. Translating it yields CSEFGSSYEQYF.

This clonotype was counted only a few times. The V call is TRBV19, the J call TRBJ2-7, with D possibly matching TRBD1 (5 bases). Trimming pared 2 bases from V and 2 bases from J, leaving 13 bases between. The CDR3 totals 15 residues. Germline CDR1 is LNHDA and CDR2 is SQIVND (reference sequence). Here the CDR3 DNA reads TGTGCCAGTAGTATAATGGGGCAGGGCGCCTACGAGCAGTACTTC. Protein: CASSIMGQGAYEQYF.

In the case of this clonotype: Being one base from a much bigger clone, this may be a read error. V is TRBV7-2 and J is TRBJ2-3, with 10 bases that match TRBD2. This CDR3 has 19 residues. The germline gives CDR1 SGHTA, CDR2 FQGNSA. The CDR3: CASSLGVGLAGVTTDMQYF. The CDR3 DNA follows: TGTGCCAGCAGCTTAGGGGTCGGGCTAGCGGGAGTTACCACAGATATGCAGTATTTT.

This clonotype turned up a few times. A much larger clonotype is one base distant, so this may be a read error. The chain links TRBV5-1 to TRBJ2-7; unclear D gene. Per the germline V gene, CDR1 is SGHRS and CDR2 is YFSETQ. There are 15 residues in the CDR3. V shed 0 bases and J shed 3 bases, with 13 bases lying between them. In nucleotides, the CDR3 is TGCGCCAGCAGCTTGGGCCCAGCGCCCAACTACGAGCAGTACTTC. Protein sequence: CASSLGPAPNYEQYF.

The chain combines TRBV27 with TRBJ1-6, with D tentatively TRBD1 (5 bases). The CDR3 loop spans 16 amino acids. V lost 2 bases and J lost 14, with 22 bases in between. Germline CDR1 reads MNHEY; CDR2 reads SMNVEV (reference sequence). The CDR3 DNA sequence: TGTGCCAGCAGTTTACCTGGACAAGGCCCCCGTTTCACCCTCCACTTT. This translates into CASSLPGQGPRFTLHF.

The chain couples TRBV7-2 to TRBJ1-3, with unresolved D. Germline values: CDR1 SGHTA, CDR2 FQGNSA. CDR3 length: 14 residues. V lost 5 bases and J lost 0, with 8 bases in between. The CDR3 spells CASSPGDSGNTIYF. In DNA form, the CDR3 reads TGTGCCAGCAGCCCGGGAGACTCTGGAAACACCATATATTTT.

This clonotype was seen at least ten times. This sequence joins TRBV24-1 and TRBJ2-1; D tentatively reads TRBD1 or TRBD2 (7 bases each). This CDR3 comprises 18 residues. V shed 4 bases and J shed 9 bases, with 27 bases lying between them. CDR1 is KGHDR and CDR2 is SFDVKD in the germline V gene. This CDR3 is CATSDPPGRGPAEAEQFF. The CDR3 DNA sequence: TGTGCCACCAGTGACCCGCCGGGGAGGGGGCCCGCTGAGGCTGAGCAGTTCTTC.

This clonotype was detected only once. A single base separates this from a much larger clone, so it may be a read error. CDR3 nucleotide sequence: TGTGCCAGCCGAGATTTGGGCGGAAAACTGTTTTTT. Amino acid sequence: CASRDLGGKLFF. The chain joins TRBV28 to TRBJ1-4; no clear D gene. V was clipped by 8 bases and J by 10 bases, with 14 bases between them. This CDR3 spans 12 amino acids. Germline V gene sequence: CDR1 MDHEN, CDR2 SYDVKM.

The rearrangement uses TRBV5-5 and TRBJ2-1, with TRBD2 matching 10 bases. CDR3 length: 15 amino acids. Looked up from germline, CDR1 is SGHKS and CDR2 is YYEKEE (reference sequence). V shed 4 bases and J 9 bases; nucleotides not matched to a gene: 10. In DNA form, the CDR3 reads TGTGCCAGCAGCCTTCGGAGCGGGGGGGGGGGTGAGCAGTTCTTC. This sequence encodes CASSLRSGGGGEQFF.

This clonotype has ten or more counts. This rearrangement joins TRBV29-1 to TRBJ2-5, with TRBD2 identical over 8 bases. The germline CDR1 and CDR2 sequences are SQVTM and ANQGSEA. J was trimmed by 1 base and V by 6 bases; bases with no gene match: 4. This CDR3 has 13 amino acids. The CDR3 nucleotides read TGCAGCGTGAGGGGGACTAGCCAAGAGACCCAGTACTTC. Translation: CSVRGTSQETQYF.

In this sample, this clonotype turned up a few times. V gene TRBV20-1 combines with J gene TRBJ2-5; weak D call: TRBD1 (5 bases). The CDR3 contains 14 residues. Trimming cost V 1 base and J 5 bases, with 14 bases left between them. The germline V gene encodes CDR1 DFQATT and CDR2 SNEGSKA (reference sequence). The CDR3 DNA reads TGCAGTGCTAGAGCTGGGGCCGGTCTGGAGACCCAGTACTTC. It codes for CSARAGAGLETQYF.

The chain joins TRBV24-1 to TRBJ2-1, with 9 bases matching TRBD2. The V gene end was trimmed by 3 bases and the J gene end by 10 bases; junction bases not matched to a gene: 9. The germline V gene encodes CDR1 KGHDR and CDR2 SFDVKD. The CDR3 is 15 residues long. The CDR3 DNA reads TGTGCCACCAGTGATCCCGGGACTAGCAGCGGCGAGCAGTTCTTC. It encodes CATSDPGTSSGEQFF.

This clonotype was counted only a few times. The J gene is TRBJ2-7, the V gene TRBV19; 8 bases are shared with TRBD2. Per germline, CDR1 LNHDA and CDR2 SQIVND (reference sequence). Trimming at V came to 3 bases and at J to 5 bases, leaving 6 bases not matched to a gene. The CDR3 is made up of 14 amino acids. The CDR3 spells CASSILAGTHEQYF. The CDR3 DNA sequence: TGTGCCAGTAGTATCTTAGCGGGAACCCACGAGCAGTACTTC.

This clonotype was counted at least ten times. The J gene is TRBJ2-1, the V gene TRBV27, with D unclear. Germline CDR1 reads MNHEY; CDR2 reads SMNVEV (reference sequence). Trimming left V 3 bases short and J 0 bases short, with 6 bases between. This CDR3 is 14 amino acids long. CDR3 amino acids: CASSFRSSYNEQFF. CDR3 sequence (DNA): TGTGCCAGCAGTTTCCGAAGCTCCTACAATGAGCAGTTCTTC.

The V call is TRBV5-6, the J call TRBJ1-4; no reliable D call. The V end was cut by 1 base, the J end by 8 bases, with 9 bases between. CDR1 is SGHDT and CDR2 is YYEEEE in the germline V gene. The CDR3 consists of 13 residues. CDR3 DNA: TGTGCCAGCAGCTTGAGTGGAGAGGAAAAACTGTTTTTT. Its protein is CASSLSGEEKLFF.